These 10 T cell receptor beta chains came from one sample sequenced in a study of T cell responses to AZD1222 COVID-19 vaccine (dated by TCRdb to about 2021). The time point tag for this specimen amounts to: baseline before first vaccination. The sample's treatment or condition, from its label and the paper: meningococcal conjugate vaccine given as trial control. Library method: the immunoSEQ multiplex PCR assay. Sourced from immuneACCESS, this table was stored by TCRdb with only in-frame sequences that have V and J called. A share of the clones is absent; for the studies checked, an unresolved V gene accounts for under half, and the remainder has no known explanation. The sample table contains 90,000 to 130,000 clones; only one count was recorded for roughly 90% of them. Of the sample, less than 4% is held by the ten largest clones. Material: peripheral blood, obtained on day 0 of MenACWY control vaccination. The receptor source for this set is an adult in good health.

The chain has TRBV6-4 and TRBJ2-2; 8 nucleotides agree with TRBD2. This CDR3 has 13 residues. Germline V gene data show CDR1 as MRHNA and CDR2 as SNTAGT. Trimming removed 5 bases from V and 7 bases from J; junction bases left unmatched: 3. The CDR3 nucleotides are TGTGCCAGCAGTCTCGGGACTAGCGGGGAGCTGTTTTTT. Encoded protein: CASSLGTSGELFF.

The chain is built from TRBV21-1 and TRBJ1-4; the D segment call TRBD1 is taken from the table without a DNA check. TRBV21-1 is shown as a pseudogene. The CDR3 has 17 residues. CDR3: CASSKPEQGAFNEKLFF. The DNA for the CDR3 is TGTGCCAGCAGCAAACCAGAACAGGGGGCCTTTAATGAAAAACTGTTTTTT.

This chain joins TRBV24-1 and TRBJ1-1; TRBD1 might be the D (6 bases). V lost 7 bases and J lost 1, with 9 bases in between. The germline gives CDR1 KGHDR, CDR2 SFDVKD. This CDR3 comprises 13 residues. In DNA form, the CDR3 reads TGTGCCACCAGCCAGGGGTGGAACACTGAAGCTTTCTTT. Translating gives CATSQGWNTEAFF.

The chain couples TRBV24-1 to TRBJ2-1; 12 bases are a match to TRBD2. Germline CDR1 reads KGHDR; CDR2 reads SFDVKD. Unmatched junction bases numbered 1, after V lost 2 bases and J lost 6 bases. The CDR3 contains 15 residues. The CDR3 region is CATSDSGLAGNEQFF. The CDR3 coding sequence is TGTGCCACCAGTGATTCGGGACTAGCGGGCAATGAGCAGTTCTTC.

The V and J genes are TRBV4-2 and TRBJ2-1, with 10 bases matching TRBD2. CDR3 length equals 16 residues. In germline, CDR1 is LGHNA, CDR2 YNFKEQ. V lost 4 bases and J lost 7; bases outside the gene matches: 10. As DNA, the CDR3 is TGTGCCAGCAGCCTACAGGCTAGCGGGGGTGGAAATGAGCAGTTCTTC. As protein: CASSLQASGGGNEQFF.

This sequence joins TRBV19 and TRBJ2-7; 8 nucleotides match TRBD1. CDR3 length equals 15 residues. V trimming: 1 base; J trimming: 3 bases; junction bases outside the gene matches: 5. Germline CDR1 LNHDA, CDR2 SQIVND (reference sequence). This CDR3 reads CASSIVGTGLYEQYF. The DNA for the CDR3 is TGTGCCAGTAGTATAGTAGGGACAGGCCTCTACGAGCAGTACTTC.

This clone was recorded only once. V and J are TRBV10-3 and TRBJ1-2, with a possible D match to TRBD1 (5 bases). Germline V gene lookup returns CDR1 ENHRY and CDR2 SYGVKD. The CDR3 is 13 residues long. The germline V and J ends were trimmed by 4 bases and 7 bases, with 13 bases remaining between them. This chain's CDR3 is CAISGRGDFGYTF. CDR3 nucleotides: TGTGCCATCAGTGGGCGGGGGGATTTTGGCTACACCTTC.

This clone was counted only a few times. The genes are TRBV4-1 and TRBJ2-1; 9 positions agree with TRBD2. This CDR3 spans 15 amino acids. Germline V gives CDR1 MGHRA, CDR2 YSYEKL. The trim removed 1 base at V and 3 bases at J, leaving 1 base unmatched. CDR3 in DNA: TGCGCCAGCAGCCAAGGTAGCGGGGGCTACAATGAGCAGTTCTTC. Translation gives CASSQGSGGYNEQFF.

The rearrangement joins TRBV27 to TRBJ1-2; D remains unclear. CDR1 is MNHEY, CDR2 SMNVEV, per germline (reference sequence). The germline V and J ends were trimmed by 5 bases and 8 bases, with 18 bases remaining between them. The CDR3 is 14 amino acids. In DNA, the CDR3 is TGTGCCAGCAGTCGAAGGCGGTCTCCCAGGGGCTACACCTTC. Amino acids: CASSRRRSPRGYTF.

CDR3 sequence (DNA): TGTGCCAGCTCACGATTCGACAGCCAGAACACCGGGGAGCTGTTTTTT. Translating gives CASSRFDSQNTGELFF. The gene calls are TRBV18 and TRBJ2-2, with TRBD1 as a possible D gene (5 bases). The V and J ends lost 4 bases and 1 base respectively, with 13 bases between them. The CDR3 spans 16 residues. Germline V CDR1 and CDR2: KGHSH, LQKENI.